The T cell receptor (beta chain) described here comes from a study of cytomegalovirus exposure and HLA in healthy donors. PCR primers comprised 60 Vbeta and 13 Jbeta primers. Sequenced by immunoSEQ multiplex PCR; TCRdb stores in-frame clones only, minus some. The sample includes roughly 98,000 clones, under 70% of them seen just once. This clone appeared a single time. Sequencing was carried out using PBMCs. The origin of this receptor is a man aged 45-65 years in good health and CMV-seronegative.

The CDR3 coding sequence is TGTGCCAGCAGAACACCAGCCGTACTAGCCGAAACTCAGTACTTC. It encodes CASRTPAVLAETQYF. The genes are TRBV28 and TRBJ2-4, with D possibly being TRBD2 (6 bases). V gave up 6 bases and J gave up 12 bases, with 24 bases separating them. Germline CDR1 MDHEN, CDR2 SYDVKM. This CDR3 is 15 amino acids long.